This T cell receptor (beta chain) was captured by sequencing in a study of cytomegalovirus exposure and HLA in healthy donors. Study background: The same platform as the approximately 700 first-cohort repertoires was used for the 110 or so validation repertoires, a later analysis reported. Whole-study findings and limits: Confirmation in vitro established that a few CMV-associated chains were specific for CMV antigens. Overall, approximately 150 TCR beta chains were annotated as cytomegalovirus-associated. Reports showed the classifier diagnosing cytomegalovirus status with high specificity and sensitivity.

Unmatched junction bases numbered 9, after V lost 6 bases and J lost 5 bases. Germline lookup yields CDR1 MNHEY and CDR2 SVGAGI. The CDR3 contains 14 residues. Turning to this clone: Its antigen is undetermined.

Sequenced by immunoSEQ multiplex PCR; TCRdb stores in-frame clones only, minus some. The sample includes around 170,000 clones, approximately 90% seen only once; the top ten take around 3%. This chain joins TRBV6-5 and TRBJ2-5, with TRBD1 matching 7 bases. Sample: PBMCs. The clonotype was recovered from a man between 18 and 29 years old in good health and CMV-seronegative. CDR3 region: CASSLRTGRETQYF. CDR3 sequence (DNA): TGTGCCAGCAGCCTCAGGACAGGAAGGGAGACCCAGTACTTC.